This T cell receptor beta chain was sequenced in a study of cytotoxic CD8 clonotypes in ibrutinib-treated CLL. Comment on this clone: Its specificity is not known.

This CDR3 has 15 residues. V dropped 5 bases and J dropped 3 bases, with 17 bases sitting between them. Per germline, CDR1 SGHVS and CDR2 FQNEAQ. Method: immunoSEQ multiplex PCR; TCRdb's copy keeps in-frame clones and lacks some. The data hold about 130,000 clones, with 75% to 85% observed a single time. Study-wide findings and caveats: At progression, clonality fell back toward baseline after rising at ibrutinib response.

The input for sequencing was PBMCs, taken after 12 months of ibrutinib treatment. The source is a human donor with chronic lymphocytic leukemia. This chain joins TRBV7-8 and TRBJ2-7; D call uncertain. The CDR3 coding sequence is TGTGCCAGCAGCCCCCCCCGGGCCCCCCTCTACGAGCAGTACTTC. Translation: CASSPPRAPLYEQYF. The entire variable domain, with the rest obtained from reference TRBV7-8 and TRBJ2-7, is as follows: GAGVSQSPRYKVAKRGQDVALRCDPISGHVSLFWYQQALGQGPEFLTYFQNEAQLDKSGLPSDRFFAERPEGSVSTLKIQRTQQEDSAVYLCASSPPRAPLYEQYFGPGTRLTVT.